Listed below are T cell receptor beta chains from one sample, sequenced in a study of graft-versus-host responses after intestinal transplantation. Here immunoSEQ multiplex PCR was the method, and the copy in TCRdb shows in-frame clones only, minus some. The sample consists of about 100,000 clones, more than 75% of them appearing once. These receptors' targets are unknown. Sequenced material: unstimulated CD4+ T cells sorted from spleen or lymph node cells, taken before transplant. These receptors were obtained from a human donor who was the organ donor for an intestinal transplant. Both conserved end residues are part of each CDR3. D genes are given only for firm matches. Rows may omit the clone size; those that give it use once, few, many or a size class.

CDR3 DNA | CDR3 protein | V gene | D gene | clone size | J gene
TGTGCCAGCAGCCTAGCGAGGGCTTACACTGAAGCTTTCTTT | CASSLARAYTEAFF | TRBV11-2 | - | - | TRBJ1-1
TGTGCCTGGAGTGTATTGGGGGACTCTGGAAACACCATATATTTT | CAWSVLGDSGNTIYF | TRBV30 | - | - | TRBJ1-3
TGTGCCAGTAGTATACAGCGGGGGGGCTACGAGCAGTACTTC | CASSIQRGGYEQYF | TRBV19 | TRBD2 | - | TRBJ2-7
TGTGCCAGCAGTACAGGGTTAAGTCAGCCCCAGCATTTT | CASSTGLSQPQHF | TRBV6-1 | - | - | TRBJ1-5
TGTGCCACAAGCGGGGGGTTTGGTGAGCAGTTCTTC | CATSGGFGEQFF | TRBV15 | TRBD2 | - | TRBJ2-1
TGTGCCAGCTCATCCTCCTCGGGGAGGAACACTGAAGCTTTCTTT | CASSSSSGRNTEAFF | TRBV18 | - | - | TRBJ1-1
TGTGCCAGCAGGACCGACCGACTCCCCAATGAAAAACTGTTTTTT | CASRTDRLPNEKLFF | TRBV2 | - | - | TRBJ1-4
TGTGCCAGCAGTGAAGGGGTCAACACCGGGGAGCTGTTTTTT | CASSEGVNTGELFF | TRBV6-1 | - | - | TRBJ2-2
TGTGCCAGCAGTGAAGGACAGGGAAATAATTCACCCCTCCACTTT | CASSEGQGNNSPLHF | TRBV6-1 | TRBD1 | few | TRBJ1-6
TGTGCCAGCAGCCTAGACAGCTTGAACACTGAAGCTTTCTTT | CASSLDSLNTEAFF | TRBV9 | - | - | TRBJ1-1
TGTGCCAGCAACGGGGACAGGGGGAGGAATTCACCCCTCCACTTT | CASNGDRGRNSPLHF | TRBV9 | TRBD1 | - | TRBJ1-6
TGCGCCAGCAGCCAAGGGACGTACGGGAAACTGTTTTTT | CASSQGTYGKLFF | TRBV4-1 | - | - | TRBJ1-4
TGTGCCAGCAGCCCCTCTAGGGCACACACAGATACGCAGTATTTT | CASSPSRAHTDTQYF | TRBV7-8 | - | - | TRBJ2-3
TGTGCCTGGAGTCTACTAGCGGGGGGAAGCACAGATACGCAGTATTTT | CAWSLLAGGSTDTQYF | TRBV30 | TRBD2 | - | TRBJ2-3
TGCGCCAGCAGCTTGTCGCAGGGGGCTGCTGGAAACACCATATATTTT | CASSLSQGAAGNTIYF | TRBV5-1 | TRBD1 | - | TRBJ1-3
TGCGCCAGCAGGAATGGGAACACCGGGGAGCTGTTTTTT | CASRNGNTGELFF | TRBV5-1 | - | - | TRBJ2-2
TGTGCCAGCAGTTACTCACGGTACCAAGAGACCCAGTACTTC | CASSYSRYQETQYF | TRBV6-5 | - | - | TRBJ2-5
TGCGCCAGCAGCTTGTCACAGGGAGGGTACCAAGAGACCCAGTACTTC | CASSLSQGGYQETQYF | TRBV5-1 | - | - | TRBJ2-5
TGTGCCAGCGTTCCCGGGGAAACAGATACGCAGTATTTT | CASVPGETDTQYF | TRBV7-6 | - | - | TRBJ2-3
TGCGCCAGCAGCTTCCTCAGCCAAGAGACCCAGTACTTC | CASSFLSQETQYF | TRBV5-1 | - | - | TRBJ2-5
TGCAGTGCTGCCCGAGTCGAGCAGTACTTC | CSAARVEQYF | TRBV20-1 | - | - | TRBJ2-7
TGTGCCAGTAGTATAGATCCCCCCGAGGTTAAGGCCTCCGACTTATACAATCAGCCCCAGCATTTT | CASSIDPPEVKASDLYNQPQHF | TRBV19 | - | - | TRBJ1-5
TGTGCCAGCACCGTGGGTCAGAACTACGAGCAGTACTTC | CASTVGQNYEQYF | TRBV28 | - | - | TRBJ2-7
TGTGCCAGCAGCTTAGCGCATTCAGGGTTCATGAACACTGAAGCTTTCTTT | CASSLAHSGFMNTEAFF | TRBV7-8 | - | - | TRBJ1-1
TGCGCCAGCAGCCCCGGAAACGCAGGGGACGAGCAGTACTTC | CASSPGNAGDEQYF | TRBV5-1 | - | - | TRBJ2-7
TGTGCCAGCACCCCCACCGCGTATAGCAATCAGCCCCAGCATTTT | CASTPTAYSNQPQHF | TRBV27 | - | - | TRBJ1-5
TGTGCCTGGAGTTTAAGACAGGGAATTAATTCACCCCTCCACTTT | CAWSLRQGINSPLHF | TRBV30 | TRBD1 | - | TRBJ1-6
TGTGCCTGGAGTAGTTTGGGGAGGACTGAAGCTTTCTTT | CAWSSLGRTEAFF | TRBV30 | - | - | TRBJ1-1
TGTGCCACAGGGGGGGTCTACGAGCAGTACTTC | CATGGVYEQYF | TRBV10-3 | - | - | TRBJ2-7
TGTGCCACCGCTCAGGGGGTCTACGAGCAGTACTTC | CATAQGVYEQYF | TRBV6-6 | TRBD1 | few | TRBJ2-7